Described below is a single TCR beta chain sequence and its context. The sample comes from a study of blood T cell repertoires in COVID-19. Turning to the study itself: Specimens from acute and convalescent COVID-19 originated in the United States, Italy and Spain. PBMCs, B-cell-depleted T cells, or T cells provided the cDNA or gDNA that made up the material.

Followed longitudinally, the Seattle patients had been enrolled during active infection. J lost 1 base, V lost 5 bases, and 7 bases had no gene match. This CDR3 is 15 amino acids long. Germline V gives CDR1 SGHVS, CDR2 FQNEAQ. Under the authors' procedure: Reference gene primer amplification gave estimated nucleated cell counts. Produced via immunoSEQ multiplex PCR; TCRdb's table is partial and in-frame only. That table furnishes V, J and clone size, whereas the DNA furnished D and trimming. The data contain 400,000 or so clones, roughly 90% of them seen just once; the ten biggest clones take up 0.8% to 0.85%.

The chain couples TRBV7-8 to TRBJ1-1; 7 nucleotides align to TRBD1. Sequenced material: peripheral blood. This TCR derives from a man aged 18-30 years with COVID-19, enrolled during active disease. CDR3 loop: CASSGPGTANTEAFF. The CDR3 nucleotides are TGTGCCAGCAGCGGACCCGGGACAGCGAACACTGAAGCTTTCTTT.